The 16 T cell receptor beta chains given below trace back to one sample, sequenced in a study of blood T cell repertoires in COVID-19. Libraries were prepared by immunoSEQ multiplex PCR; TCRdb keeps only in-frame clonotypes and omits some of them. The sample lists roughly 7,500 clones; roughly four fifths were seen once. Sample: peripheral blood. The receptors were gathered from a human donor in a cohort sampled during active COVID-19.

DNA of the CDR3: TGTGCCAGCAGCACGTCGGTTAACTATGGCTACACCTTC. Residues: CASSTSVNYGYTF. J is TRBJ1-2 and V is TRBV12-3 or TRBV12-4; D ambiguous. V shed 6 bases and J shed 1 base, with 9 bases lying between them. The CDR3 sequence is 13 residues long.

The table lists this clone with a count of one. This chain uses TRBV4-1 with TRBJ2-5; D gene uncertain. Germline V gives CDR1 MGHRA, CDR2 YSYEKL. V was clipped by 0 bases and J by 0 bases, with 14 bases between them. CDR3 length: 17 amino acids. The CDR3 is CASSQDGLETYQETQYF. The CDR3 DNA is TGCGCCAGCAGCCAAGATGGGCTCGAAACCTACCAAGAGACCCAGTACTTC.

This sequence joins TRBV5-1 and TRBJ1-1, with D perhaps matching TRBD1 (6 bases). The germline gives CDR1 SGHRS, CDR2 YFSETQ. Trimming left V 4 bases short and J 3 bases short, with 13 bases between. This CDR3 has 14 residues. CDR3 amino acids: CASSADSTDTEAFF. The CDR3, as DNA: TGCGCCAGCAGCGCGGACAGTACGGACACTGAAGCTTTCTTT.

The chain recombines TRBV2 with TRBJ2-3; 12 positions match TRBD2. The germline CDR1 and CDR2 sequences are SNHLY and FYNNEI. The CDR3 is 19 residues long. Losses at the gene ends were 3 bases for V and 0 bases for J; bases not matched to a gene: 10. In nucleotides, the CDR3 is TGTGCCAGCAGTGAGAGGGAGACTAGCGGGGGCACTAGCACAGATACGCAGTATTTT. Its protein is CASSERETSGGTSTDTQYF.

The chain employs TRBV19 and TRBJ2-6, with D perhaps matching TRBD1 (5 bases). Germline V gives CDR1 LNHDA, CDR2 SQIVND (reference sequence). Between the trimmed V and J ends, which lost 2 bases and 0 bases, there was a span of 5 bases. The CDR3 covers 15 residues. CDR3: CASSIQGSGANVLTF. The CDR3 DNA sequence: TGTGCCAGTAGTATACAGGGCTCTGGGGCCAACGTCCTGACTTTC.

CDR3 in DNA: TGTGCCAGCAGTCCGCTCGATTTGAGGCTTAGAGGTAATGAGCAGTTCTTC. It translates to CASSPLDLRLRGNEQFF. The chain carries TRBV6-2 or TRBV6-3 and TRBJ2-1; D gene unclear. V was clipped by 5 bases and J by 7 bases, with 24 bases between them. Germline V gene sequence: CDR1 MNHEY, CDR2 SVGEGT. The CDR3 totals 17 residues.

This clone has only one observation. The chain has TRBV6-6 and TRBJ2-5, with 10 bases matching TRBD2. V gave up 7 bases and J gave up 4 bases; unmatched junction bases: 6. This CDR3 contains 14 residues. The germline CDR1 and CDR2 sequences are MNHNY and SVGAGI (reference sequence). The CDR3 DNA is TGTGCCAGCAAACCGAGCGGGGGGGCAGAGACCCAGTACTTC. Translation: CASKPSGGAETQYF.

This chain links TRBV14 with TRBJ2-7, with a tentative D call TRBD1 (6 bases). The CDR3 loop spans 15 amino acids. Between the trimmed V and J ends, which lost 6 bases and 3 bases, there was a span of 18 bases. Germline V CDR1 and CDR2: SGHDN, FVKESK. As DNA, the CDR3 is TGTGCCAGCAGGTCGACAAGGGGGTCGGTCTACGAGCAGTACTTC. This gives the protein CASRSTRGSVYEQYF.

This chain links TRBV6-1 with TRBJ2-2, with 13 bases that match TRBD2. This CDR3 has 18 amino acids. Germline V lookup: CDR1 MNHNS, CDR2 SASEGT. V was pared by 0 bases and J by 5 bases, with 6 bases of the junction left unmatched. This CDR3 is CASSEAPLAGGPTGELFF. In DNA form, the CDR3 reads TGTGCCAGCAGTGAAGCCCCACTAGCGGGAGGGCCTACCGGGGAGCTGTTTTTT.

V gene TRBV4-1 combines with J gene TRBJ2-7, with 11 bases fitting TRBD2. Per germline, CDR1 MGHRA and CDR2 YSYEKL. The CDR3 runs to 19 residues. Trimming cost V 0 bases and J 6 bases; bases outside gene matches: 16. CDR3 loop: CASSQDLFGLAGGSAEQYF. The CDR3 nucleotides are TGCGCCAGCAGCCAAGATCTCTTTGGGCTAGCGGGGGGTTCGGCCGAGCAGTACTTC.

The CDR3 reads CSGRGHGSTGELFF. The CDR3 DNA sequence: TGCAGCGGCAGGGGGCATGGGAGCACCGGGGAGCTGTTTTTT. The chain joins TRBV29-1 to TRBJ2-2; 8 nucleotides align to TRBD1. With 7 bases clipped from V and 4 bases from J, the junction kept 8 bases outside the gene matches. The CDR3 loop spans 14 amino acids. The germline CDR1 and CDR2 sequences are SQVTM and ANQGSEA.

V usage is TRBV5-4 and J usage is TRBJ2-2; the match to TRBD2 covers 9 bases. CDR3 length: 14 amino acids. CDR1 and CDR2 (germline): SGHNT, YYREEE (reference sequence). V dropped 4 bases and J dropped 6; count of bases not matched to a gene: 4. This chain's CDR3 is CASSGGGAPGELFF. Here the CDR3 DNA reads TGTGCCAGCAGCGGCGGGGGGGCCCCCGGGGAGCTGTTTTTT.

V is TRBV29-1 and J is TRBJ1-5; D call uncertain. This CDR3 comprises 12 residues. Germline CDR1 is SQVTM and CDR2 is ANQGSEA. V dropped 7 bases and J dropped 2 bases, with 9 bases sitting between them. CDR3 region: CSAGGGNQPQHF. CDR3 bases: TGCAGCGCAGGAGGCGGCAATCAGCCCCAGCATTTT.

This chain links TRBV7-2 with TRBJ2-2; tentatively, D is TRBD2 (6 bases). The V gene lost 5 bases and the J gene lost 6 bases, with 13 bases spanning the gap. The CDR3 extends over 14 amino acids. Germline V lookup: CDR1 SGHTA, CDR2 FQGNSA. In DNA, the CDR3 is TGTGCCAGCAGCCCGGACTATTCTTCCGGGGAGCTGTTTTTT. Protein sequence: CASSPDYSSGELFF.

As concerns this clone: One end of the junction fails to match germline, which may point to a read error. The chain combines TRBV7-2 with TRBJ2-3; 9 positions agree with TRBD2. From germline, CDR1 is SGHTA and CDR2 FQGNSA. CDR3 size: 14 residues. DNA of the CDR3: TGTGCCAGCAGCTTAGGCGGGGGGGCAGACACGCAGTATTTT. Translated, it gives CASSLGGGADTQYF.

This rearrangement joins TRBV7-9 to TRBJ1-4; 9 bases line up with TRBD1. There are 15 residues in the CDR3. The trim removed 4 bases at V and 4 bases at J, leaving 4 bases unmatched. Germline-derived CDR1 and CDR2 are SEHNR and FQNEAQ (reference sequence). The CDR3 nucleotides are TGTGCCAGCAGCTCCGGACAGGGGCTTAATGAAAAACTGTTTTTT. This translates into CASSSGQGLNEKLFF. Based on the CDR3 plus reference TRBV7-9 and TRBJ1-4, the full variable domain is DTGVSQNPRHKITKRGQNVTFRCDPISEHNRLYWYRQTLGQGPEFLTYFQNEAQLEKSRLLSDRFSAERPKGSFSTLEIQRTEQGDSAMYLCASSSGQGLNEKLFFGSGTQLSVL.